This TCR beta chain was identified during a study of human T cells and chemical hapten exposure. Study context: Patients additionally received therapeutic doses of diphenylcyclopropenone on the scalp once a week, and this continued throughout the approximately 25-week study. Study observations and caveats: DPC sensitization produced no change in TCRs with frequency above 1 in 1000.

The time point here: pre-sensitization, week 0. Treatment specified: therapeutic diphenylcyclopropenone sensitization with weekly scalp DPC. This clonotype was detected ten times or more. Its specificity is unknown. MiXCR, run by TCRdb on the RACE reads, gives a single entry per CDR3 protein. The sample carries about 85,000 distinct CDR3 sequences, 8.5% recorded once. Germline V CDR1 and CDR2: SGHVS, FNYEAQ. The CDR3 is 15 amino acids. Trimming took off 1 base at V and 6 bases at J, with 12 bases between the two ends. The sequences come from whole blood, collected in connection with sensitization to the hapten diphenylcyclopropenone (DPC). The chain combines TRBV7-6 with TRBJ1-4, with D possibly matching TRBD1 (5 bases). The receptor was isolated from a man in his forties with alopecia areata. Some clones in this sample may be carry-over from other donors' samples. The CDR3 here is CASSLVGGKDEKLFF. As DNA, the CDR3 is TGTGCCAGCAGCTTAGTGGGGGGAAAGGATGAAAAACTGTTTTTT.